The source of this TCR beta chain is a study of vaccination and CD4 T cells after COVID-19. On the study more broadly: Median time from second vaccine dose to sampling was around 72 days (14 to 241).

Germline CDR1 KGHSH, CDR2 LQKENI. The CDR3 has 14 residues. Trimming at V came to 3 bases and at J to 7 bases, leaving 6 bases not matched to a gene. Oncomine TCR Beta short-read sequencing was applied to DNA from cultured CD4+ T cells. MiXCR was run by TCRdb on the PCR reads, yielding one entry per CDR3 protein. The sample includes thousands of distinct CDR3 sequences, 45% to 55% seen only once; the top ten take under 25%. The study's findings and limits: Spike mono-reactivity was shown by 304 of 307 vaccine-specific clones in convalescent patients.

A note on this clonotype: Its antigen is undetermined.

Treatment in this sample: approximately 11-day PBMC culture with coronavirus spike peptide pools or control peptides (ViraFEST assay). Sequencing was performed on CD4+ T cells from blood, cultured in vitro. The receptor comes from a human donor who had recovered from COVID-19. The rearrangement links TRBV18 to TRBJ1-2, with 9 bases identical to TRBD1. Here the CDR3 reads CASSPEGQGSGYTF. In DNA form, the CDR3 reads TGTGCCAGCTCACCCGAGGGACAGGGCTCTGGCTACACCTTC.